This entry is about one T cell receptor (beta chain). Source material for naive CD8 libraries was roughly 20,000 to 1,100,000 sorted cells, with 10%, 30% or 50% RNA. As CD8+CD4-CCR7+CD45RA+ cells, naive CD8 T cells were sorted. This sample is part of a study of molecular identifiers for immune sequencing clone quantification. The germline V gene has CDR1 SEHNR and CDR2 FQNEAQ (reference sequence). CDR3 size: 17 residues. V lost 4 bases and J lost 2, with 17 bases in between. Preparation methods for the bulk TCR libraries were those previously described, with listed TCR primers. TCRdb itself ran the PCR reads through MiXCR, one entry per CDR3 protein. The table records 97,000 or so distinct CDR3 sequences, approximately 24% of them present only once.

The gene calls are TRBV7-9 and TRBJ2-2; D remains unclear. The TCR was taken from a human donor in good health. Some libraries in this study had Jurkat cell RNA spiked in. The sequenced material came from naive CD8+ T cells from blood, with Jurkat cell RNA spiked in. Documented subset: FACS-sorted CD8+CD4-CCR7+CD45RA+ naive T cells. The CDR3 DNA sequence: TGTGCCAGCAGCTACGTCACCGGCCAGCCAAACACCGGGGAGCTGTTTTTT. Encoded protein: CASSYVTGQPNTGELFF. Based on the CDR3 plus reference TRBV7-9 and TRBJ2-2, the full variable domain is DTGVSQNPRHKITKRGQNVTFRCDPISEHNRLYWYRQTLGQGPEFLTYFQNEAQLEKSRLLSDRFSAERPKGSFSTLEIQRTEQGDSAMYLCASSYVTGQPNTGELFFGEGSRLTVL.